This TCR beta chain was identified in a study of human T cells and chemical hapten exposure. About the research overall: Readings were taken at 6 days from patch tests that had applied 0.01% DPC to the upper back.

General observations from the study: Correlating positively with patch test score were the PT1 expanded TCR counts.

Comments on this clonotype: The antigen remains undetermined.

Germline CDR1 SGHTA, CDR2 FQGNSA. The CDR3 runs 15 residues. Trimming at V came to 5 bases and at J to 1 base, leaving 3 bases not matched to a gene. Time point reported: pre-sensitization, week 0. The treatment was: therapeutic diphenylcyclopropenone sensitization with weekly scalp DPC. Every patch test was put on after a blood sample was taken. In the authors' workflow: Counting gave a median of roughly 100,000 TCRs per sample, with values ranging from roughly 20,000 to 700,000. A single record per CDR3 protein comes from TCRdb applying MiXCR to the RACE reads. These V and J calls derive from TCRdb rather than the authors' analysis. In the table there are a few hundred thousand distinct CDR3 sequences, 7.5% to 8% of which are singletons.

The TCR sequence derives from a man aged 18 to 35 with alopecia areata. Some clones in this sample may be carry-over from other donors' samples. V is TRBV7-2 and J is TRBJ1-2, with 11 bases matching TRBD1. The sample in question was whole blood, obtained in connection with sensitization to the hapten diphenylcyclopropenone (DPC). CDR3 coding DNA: TGTGCCAGCAGCATGGGACAGGGGGTTAACTATGGCTACACCTTC. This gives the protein CASSMGQGVNYGYTF.